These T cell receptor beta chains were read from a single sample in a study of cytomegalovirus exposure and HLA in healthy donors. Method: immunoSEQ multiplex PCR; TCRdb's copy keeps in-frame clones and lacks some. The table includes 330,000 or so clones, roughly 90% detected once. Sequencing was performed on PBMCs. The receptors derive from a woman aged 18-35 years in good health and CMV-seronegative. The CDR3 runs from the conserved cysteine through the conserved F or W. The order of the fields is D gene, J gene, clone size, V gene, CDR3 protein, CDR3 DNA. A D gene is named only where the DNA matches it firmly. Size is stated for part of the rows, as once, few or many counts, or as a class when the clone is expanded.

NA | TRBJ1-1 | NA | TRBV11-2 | CASSLGTANTEAFF | TGTGCCAGCAGCTTAGGGACAGCGAACACTGAAGCTTTCTTT
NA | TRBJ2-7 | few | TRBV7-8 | CASRRREASEQYF | TGTGCCAGCCGCCGGCGTGAGGCCTCCGAGCAGTACTTC
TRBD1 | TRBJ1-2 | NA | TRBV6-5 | CASTRQGAYGYTF | TGTGCCAGCACCCGACAGGGAGCCTATGGCTACACCTTC
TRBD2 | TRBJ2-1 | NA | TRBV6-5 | CANPSGTDYNEQFF | TGTGCCAACCCAAGCGGGACTGACTACAATGAGCAGTTCTTC
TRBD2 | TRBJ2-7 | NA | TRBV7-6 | CASSLARTSGGSSYEQYF | TGTGCCAGCAGCTTAGCAAGGACTAGCGGGGGAAGCTCCTACGAGCAGTACTTC
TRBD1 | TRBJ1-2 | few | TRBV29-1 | CSVGGQGANYGYTF | TGCAGCGTGGGGGGACAGGGAGCTAACTATGGCTACACCTTC
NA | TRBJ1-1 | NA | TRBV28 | CASSLYRDAEAFF | TGTGCCAGCAGTTTGTACCGGGATGCGGAAGCTTTCTTT
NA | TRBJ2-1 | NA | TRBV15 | CATSRIPESSYNEQFF | TGTGCCACCAGCAGAATCCCGGAGAGCTCCTACAATGAGCAGTTCTTC
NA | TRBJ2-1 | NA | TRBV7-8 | CASSSQTYYNEQFF | TGTGCCAGCAGCTCCCAGACTTACTACAATGAGCAGTTCTTC
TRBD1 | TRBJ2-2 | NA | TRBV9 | CASSPGTGNTGELFF | TGTGCCAGCAGCCCTGGGACAGGGAACACCGGGGAGCTGTTTTTT
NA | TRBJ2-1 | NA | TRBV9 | CASSVEGGDNEQFF | TGTGCCAGCAGCGTAGAGGGCGGGGACAATGAGCAGTTCTTC
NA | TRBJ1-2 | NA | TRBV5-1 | CASSLVPVTQLNYGYTF | TGCGCCAGCAGCTTGGTCCCCGTGACACAGCTTAACTATGGCTACACCTTC
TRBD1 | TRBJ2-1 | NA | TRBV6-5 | CASCAGTDEQFF | TGTGCCAGCTGTGCCGGGACAGATGAGCAGTTCTTC
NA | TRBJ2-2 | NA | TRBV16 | CASSVDRNTGELFF | TGTGCCAGCAGCGTAGACAGGAACACCGGGGAGCTGTTTTTT
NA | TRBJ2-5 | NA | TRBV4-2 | CASSQQRDSQETQYF | TGTGCCAGCAGCCAACAACGGGACTCCCAAGAGACCCAGTACTTC
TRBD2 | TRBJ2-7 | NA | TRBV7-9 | CASSSWTSVGEQYF | TGTGCCAGCAGCTCCTGGACTAGCGTCGGGGAGCAGTACTTC
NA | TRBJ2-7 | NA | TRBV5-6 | CASNTQGREQYF | TGTGCCAGCAACACACAGGGACGCGAGCAGTACTTC
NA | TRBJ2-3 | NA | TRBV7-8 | CASSFHHAVADTQYF | TGTGCCAGCAGCTTCCACCATGCGGTAGCAGATACGCAGTATTTT
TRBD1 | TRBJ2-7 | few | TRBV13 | CASSAHGQGNNEQYF | TGTGCCAGCAGCGCCCACGGACAGGGGAACAACGAGCAGTACTTC
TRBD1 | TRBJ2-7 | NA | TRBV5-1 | CASSWSGPTGVYEQYF | TGCGCCAGCAGCTGGTCGGGGCCGACAGGGGTCTACGAGCAGTACTTC
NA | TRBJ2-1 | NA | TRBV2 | CASSAARYNEQFF | TGTGCCAGCAGCGCGGCCCGATACAATGAGCAGTTCTTC
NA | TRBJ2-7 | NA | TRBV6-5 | CASREGTVTSYEQYF | TGTGCCAGCAGGGAGGGGACAGTTACCTCCTACGAGCAGTACTTC
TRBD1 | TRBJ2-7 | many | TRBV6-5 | CASSSTTGRRYYEQYF | TGTGCCAGCAGTTCCACGACAGGGCGGCGTTACTACGAGCAGTACTTC
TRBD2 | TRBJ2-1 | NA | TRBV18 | CASSPGLAHPEQFF | TGTGCCAGCTCACCGGGACTAGCCCACCCTGAGCAGTTCTTC
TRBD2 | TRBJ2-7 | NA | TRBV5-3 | CARSKPGLAAYEQYF | TGTGCCAGAAGTAAACCGGGACTAGCGGCTTACGAGCAGTACTTC
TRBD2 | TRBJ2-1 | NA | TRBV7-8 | CASSSPGTSGSSYNEQFF | TGTGCCAGCAGCTCTCCCGGGACTAGCGGGTCGTCCTACAATGAGCAGTTCTTC
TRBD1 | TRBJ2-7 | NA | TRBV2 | CASNRQGGAYEQYF | TGTGCCAGCAACCGACAGGGTGGGGCCTACGAGCAGTACTTC
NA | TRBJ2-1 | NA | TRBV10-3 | CAIGSPSTEQFF | TGTGCCATTGGGTCCCCTAGCACCGAGCAGTTCTTC
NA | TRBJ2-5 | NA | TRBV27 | CASSSKRDTAETQYF | TGTGCCAGCAGCTCCAAACGTGATACAGCAGAGACCCAGTACTTC
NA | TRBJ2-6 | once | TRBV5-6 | CASSLAGAGANVLTF | TGTGCCAGCAGCTTGGCGGGGGCTGGGGCCAACGTCCTGACTTTC
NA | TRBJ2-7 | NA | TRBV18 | CASSPPAYQYEQYF | TGTGCCAGCTCACCACCCGCGTACCAATACGAGCAGTACTTC
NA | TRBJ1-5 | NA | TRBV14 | CASSQDLQGLPQHF | TGTGCCAGCAGCCAAGATCTTCAGGGGTTGCCCCAGCATTTT
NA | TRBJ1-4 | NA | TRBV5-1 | CASSFQGRGEKLFF | TGCGCCAGCAGCTTCCAGGGTAGGGGTGAAAAACTGTTTTTT